This entry concerns a single TCR beta chain. In this sample, this clonotype turned up many times. Its target antigen remains unknown. The sample holds no much larger clone one base away, and base qualities are not on file. The source of the sample is a study of T cell repertoires in cytomegalovirus infection (dated by TCRdb to about 2019). Broadly, across the study: Donor HLA type was relevant to the analysis, as public TCR beta signatures indicated carriage of CMV infection together with the matching HLA type.

What the research found in general, with its limitations: The ex vivo response was dominated by HLA-C-restricted CMV-specific TCR beta clonotypes, and the single most frequent clonotype in two of eight donors was supplied by these HLA-C-restricted clonotypes. Cumulative frequency of public TCR beta family members discriminated carriers of CMV infection plus the relevant HLA type in this cohort and an independent approximately 400-donor cohort.

From its cysteine to its phenylalanine, the CDR3 spans 13 amino acids. This entry keeps only the CDR3 DNA: 39 bases, framed from base 1. Trimming at the junction amounts to 6 bases on V and 6 bases on J, and the germline ends lie 14 bases apart. According to the germline V gene, CDR1 reads SGHAT and CDR2 reads FQNNGV. For sequencing, an Illumina HiSeq 1500 was employed. TCRdb reworked the public reads: Q25 trimming with fastp, MiXCR clone assembly, productive beta chains retained. Rows merge per CDR3 protein into single entries with the most common DNA and genes. Recorded for this sample are 490,000 or so distinct CDR3 sequences; approximately 10% of them occurred a single time. The top ten constitute roughly a tenth of the sample.

This TCR derives from a human donor in good health (CMV status not recorded). Some clones in this sample may be carry-over from other donors' samples. The rearrangement joined TRBV11-2 to TRBJ1-1; a weak D assignment points to TRBD1 (6 bases agree). The sequencing sample was made of PBMCs. The CDR3 protein: CASRSLQGPEAFF. The DNA is TGTGCCAGCAGATCGTTACAGGGACCTGAAGCTTTCTTT.